The 4 T cell receptor beta chains presented below share a single source sample, sequenced in a study of vaccination and CD4 T cells after COVID-19. Their cognate antigens are unknown. Sequencing of DNA taken from cultured CD4+ T cells relied on the Oncomine TCR Beta short-read assay. TCRdb analysed the PCR reads with MiXCR anew, one entry per CDR3 protein. The data contain about 20,000 distinct CDR3 sequences, approximately 40% of them singletons. Sample treatment: approximately 11-day PBMC culture with coronavirus spike peptide pools or control peptides (ViraFEST assay). Sequencing was performed on CD4+ T cells from blood, cultured in vitro. These TCRs come from a human donor who had recovered from COVID-19.

V usage is TRBV5-4 and J usage is TRBJ2-7; D may be TRBD2 (6 bases). The CDR3 has 18 residues. Trimming shortened V by 0 bases and J by 0 bases, and 19 bases separated the two germline ends. In germline, CDR1 is SGHNT, CDR2 YYREEE (reference sequence). The CDR3 sequence: CASSLGGTGAYSSYEQYF. DNA of the CDR3: TGTGCCAGCAGCTTGGGGGGGACTGGGGCCTACTCCTCCTACGAGCAGTACTTC.

The V call is TRBV10-3, the J call TRBJ2-5; D perhaps matches TRBD2 (6 bases). CDR1 is ENHRY and CDR2 is SYGVKD in the germline V gene. V lost 2 bases to trimming and J lost 1 base, with 8 bases between them. The CDR3 is 14 residues long. The CDR3 coding sequence is TGTGCCATCAGTGAGGGGAGGACCCAAGAGACCCAGTACTTC. This encodes CAISEGRTQETQYF.

The chain joins TRBV6-5 to TRBJ2-7, with 9 bases aligning to TRBD2. The CDR3 is made up of 16 amino acids. From germline, CDR1 is MNHEY and CDR2 SVGAGI. The V and J ends lost 0 bases and 4 bases, in that order; junction bases with no gene match: 7. The CDR3 here is CASSYSGLAGPYEQYF. CDR3 DNA sequence: TGTGCCAGCAGTTACTCGGGGCTAGCGGGACCTTACGAGCAGTACTTC.

The V call is TRBV11-3, the J call TRBJ1-1; D gene ambiguous. V was trimmed by 4 bases and J by 0 bases, leaving 9 bases between them. There are 14 residues in the CDR3. Germline-derived CDR1 and CDR2 are SGHNT and YENEEA. The CDR3 nucleotides read TGTGCCAGCAGCTCAGGAGGCGTGAACACTGAAGCTTTCTTT. Its protein is CASSSGGVNTEAFF.